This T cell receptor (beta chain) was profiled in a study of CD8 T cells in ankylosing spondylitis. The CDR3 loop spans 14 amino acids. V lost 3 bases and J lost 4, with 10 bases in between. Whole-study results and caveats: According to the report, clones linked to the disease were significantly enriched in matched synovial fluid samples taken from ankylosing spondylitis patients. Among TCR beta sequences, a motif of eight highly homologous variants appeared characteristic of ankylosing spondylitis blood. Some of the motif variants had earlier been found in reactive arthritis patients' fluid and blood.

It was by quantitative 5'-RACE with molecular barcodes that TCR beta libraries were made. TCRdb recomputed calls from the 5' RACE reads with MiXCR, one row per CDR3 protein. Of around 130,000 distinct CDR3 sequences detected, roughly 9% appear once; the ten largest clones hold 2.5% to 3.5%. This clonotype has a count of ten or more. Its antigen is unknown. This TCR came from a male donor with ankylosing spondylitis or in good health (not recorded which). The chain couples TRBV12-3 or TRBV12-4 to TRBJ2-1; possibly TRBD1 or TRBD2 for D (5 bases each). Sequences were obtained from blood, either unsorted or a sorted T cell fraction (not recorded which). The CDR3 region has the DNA TGTGCCAGCAGTTTGGGGGTGGGGTACAATGAGCAGTTCTTC. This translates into CASSLGVGYNEQFF.